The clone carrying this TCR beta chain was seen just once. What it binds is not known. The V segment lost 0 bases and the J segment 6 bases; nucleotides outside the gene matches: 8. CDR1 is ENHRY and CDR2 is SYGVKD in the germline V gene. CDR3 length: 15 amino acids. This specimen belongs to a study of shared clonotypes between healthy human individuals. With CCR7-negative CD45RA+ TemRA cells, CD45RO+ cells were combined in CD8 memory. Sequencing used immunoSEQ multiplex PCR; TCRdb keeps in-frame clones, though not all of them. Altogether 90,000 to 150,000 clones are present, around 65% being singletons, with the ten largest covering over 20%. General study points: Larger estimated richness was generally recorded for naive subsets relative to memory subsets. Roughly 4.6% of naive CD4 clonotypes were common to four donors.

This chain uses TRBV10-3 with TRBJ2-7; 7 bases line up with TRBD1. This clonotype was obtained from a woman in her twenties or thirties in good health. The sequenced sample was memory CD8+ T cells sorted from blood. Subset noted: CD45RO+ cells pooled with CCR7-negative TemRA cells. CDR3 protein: CAISESMYRGTEQYF. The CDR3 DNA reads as TGTGCCATCAGTGAGTCGATGTACAGGGGTACCGAGCAGTACTTC.